Below are 6 T cell receptor beta chains sequenced from a single sample in a study of cytomegalovirus exposure and HLA in healthy donors. Primers: 60 Vbeta forward and 13 Jbeta reverse. The data were produced by immunoSEQ multiplex PCR, yet TCRdb's version contains in-frame clones alone and is incomplete. The sample includes 150,000 to 200,000 clones, about four fifths of them seen just once. Material: PBMCs. These receptors all come from a man aged 25-40 years in good health and CMV-seropositive.

J is TRBJ2-2 and V is TRBV19; TRBD1 aligns across 9 bases. Germline CDR1 is LNHDA and CDR2 is SQIVND (reference sequence). This CDR3 is built from 17 residues. Unmatched junction bases numbered 10, after V lost 1 base and J lost 7 bases. The CDR3 is CASSIVQADRGYGELFF. As DNA, the CDR3 is TGTGCCAGTAGTATAGTCCAGGCGGACAGGGGCTACGGGGAGCTGTTTTTT.

This clone was counted a few times. The V call is TRBV25-1, the J call TRBJ2-1, with D perhaps TRBD2 (7 bases). V lost 6 bases and J 4 bases, leaving 19 bases between the germline ends. CDR1 is MGHDK, CDR2 SYGVNS, per germline. The CDR3 consists of 16 residues. The CDR3 region has the DNA TGTGCCAGCAGAGGGAGGGGGGGAGTTTCATACAATGAGCAGTTCTTC. Residues: CASRGRGGVSYNEQFF.

The chain is built from TRBV6-1 and TRBJ1-1; 10 bases are a match to TRBD1. The CDR3 loop spans 14 amino acids. The junction had 5 bases not matched to a gene; V was cut back by 10 bases and J by 0 bases. The germline V gene has CDR1 MNHNS and CDR2 SASEGT. CDR3 residues: CAIRQGALNTEAFF. CDR3 sequence (DNA): TGTGCCATACGACAGGGGGCCTTGAACACTGAAGCTTTCTTT.

The chain recombines TRBV23-1 with TRBJ1-1; unclear D gene. TRBV23-1 is identified as an open reading frame with a role that is uncertain. The CDR3 loop spans 12 amino acids. V shed 5 bases and J shed 5 bases, with 9 bases lying between them. The CDR3 DNA is TGCGCCAGCAGTAAAGGGAGGACTGAAGCTTTCTTT. This translates into CASSKGRTEAFF.

As regards this clone: At one end the junction does not follow the germline gene, possibly because of a read error. The chain employs TRBV7-9 and TRBJ2-7, with D possibly being TRBD2 (5 bases). This CDR3 spans 14 amino acids. Germline CDR1 and CDR2: SEHNR and FQNEAQ (reference sequence). This CDR3 reads CSSSPRTDTYEQYF. The CDR3, as DNA: TGTTCCAGCAGCCCGCGGACTGACACCTACGAGCAGTACTTC.

This chain joins TRBV19 and TRBJ1-1; 9 bases align to TRBD1. CDR1 LNHDA and CDR2 SQIVND come from the germline V gene (reference sequence). The CDR3 extends over 16 amino acids. With V trimmed by 3 bases and J by 1 base, 6 bases remained unmatched. The CDR3 reads CASSIRDRVRNTEAFF. The CDR3 nucleotides are TGTGCCAGTAGTATCCGGGACAGGGTTCGGAACACTGAAGCTTTCTTT.